This TCR beta chain stems from a study of cytomegalovirus exposure and HLA in healthy donors. PCR employed 60 Vbeta and 13 Jbeta primers. The data were produced by immunoSEQ multiplex PCR, yet TCRdb's version contains in-frame clones alone and is incomplete. This table holds roughly 100,000 clones, around 73% found once. This TCR derives from a man aged 25-45 years in good health and CMV-seronegative. The material sequenced was PBMCs.

For the CDR3, the DNA is TGTGCCAGCGGTCAGACAGGGAACTCCTACGAGCAGTACTTC. Protein product: CASGQTGNSYEQYF. V and J are TRBV9 and TRBJ2-7; TRBD1 aligns across 7 bases. CDR1 and CDR2 from the germline V gene are SGDLS and YYNGEE. Losses at the gene ends were 7 bases for V and 0 bases for J; bases not matched to a gene: 7. CDR3 length: 14 amino acids.